This T cell receptor beta chain was sequenced during a study of regulatory T cells in long-lasting Graves disease. Trimming left V 11 bases short and J 0 bases short, with 10 bases between. Germline V CDR1 and CDR2: MDHEN, SYDVKM. The CDR3 runs 12 residues. Time point: persistent/refractory GD, antithyroid drugs over 5 years with positive TRAb. RNA from PBMCs was the source of the TCR library. Relying on iRepertoire HTBI primers and Arm-PCR of CDR3 regions, the team built TCR beta libraries. TCRdb recomputed calls from the multiplex PCR reads with MiXCR, one row per CDR3 protein. The sample has hundreds of thousands of distinct CDR3 sequences, approximately 31% seen once; the top ten hold about 42%.

This clonotype was obtained from a female donor with Graves disease. The rearrangement links TRBV28 to TRBJ1-1, with D maybe TRBD1 (6 bases). Specimen: peripheral blood mononuclear cells (PBMCs), collected when the disease was refractory, from a patient treated with antithyroid drugs. The CDR3 spells CAGGGLNTEAFF. The CDR3 nucleotides are TGTGCCGGGGGCGGACTGAACACTGAAGCTTTCTTT.